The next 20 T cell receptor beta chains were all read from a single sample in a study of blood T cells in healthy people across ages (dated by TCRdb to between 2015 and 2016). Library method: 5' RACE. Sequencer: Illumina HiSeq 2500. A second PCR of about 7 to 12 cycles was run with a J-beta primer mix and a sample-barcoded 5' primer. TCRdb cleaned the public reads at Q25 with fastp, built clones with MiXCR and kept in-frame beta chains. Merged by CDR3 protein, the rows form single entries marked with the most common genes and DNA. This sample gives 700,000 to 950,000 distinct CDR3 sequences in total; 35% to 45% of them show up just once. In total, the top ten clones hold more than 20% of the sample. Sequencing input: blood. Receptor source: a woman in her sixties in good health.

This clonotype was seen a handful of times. The CDR3 reads CSARVTNSNQPQHF. DNA of the CDR3: TGCAGTGCTAGAGTGACAAATAGCAATCAGCCCCAGCATTTT. The chain joins TRBV20-1 to TRBJ1-5; D gene uncertain. The germline gives CDR1 DFQATT, CDR2 SNEGSKA (reference sequence). Trimming removed 1 base from V and 0 bases from J, with 7 bases in between. CDR3 length: 14 residues.

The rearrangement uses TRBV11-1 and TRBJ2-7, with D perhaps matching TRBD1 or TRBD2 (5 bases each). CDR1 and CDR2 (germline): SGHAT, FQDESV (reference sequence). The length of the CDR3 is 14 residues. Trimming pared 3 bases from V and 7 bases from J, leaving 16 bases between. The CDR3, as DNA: TGTGCCAGCAGCTTCCGACGGGGCTACAATGAGCAGTACTTC. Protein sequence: CASSFRRGYNEQYF.

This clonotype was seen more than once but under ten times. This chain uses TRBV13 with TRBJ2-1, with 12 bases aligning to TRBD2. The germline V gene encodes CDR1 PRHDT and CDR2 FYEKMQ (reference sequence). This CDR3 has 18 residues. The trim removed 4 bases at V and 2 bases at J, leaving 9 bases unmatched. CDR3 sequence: CASSSRPSGRDPYNEQFF. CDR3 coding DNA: TGTGCCAGCAGCTCCCGCCCTAGCGGGAGGGACCCCTACAATGAGCAGTTCTTC.

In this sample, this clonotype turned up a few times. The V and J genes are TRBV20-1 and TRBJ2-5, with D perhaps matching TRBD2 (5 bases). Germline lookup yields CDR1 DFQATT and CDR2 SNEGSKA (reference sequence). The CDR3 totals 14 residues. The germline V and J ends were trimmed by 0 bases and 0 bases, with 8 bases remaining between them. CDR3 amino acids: CSAREAAYQETQYF. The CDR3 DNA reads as TGCAGTGCTAGAGAAGCGGCGTACCAAGAGACCCAGTACTTC.

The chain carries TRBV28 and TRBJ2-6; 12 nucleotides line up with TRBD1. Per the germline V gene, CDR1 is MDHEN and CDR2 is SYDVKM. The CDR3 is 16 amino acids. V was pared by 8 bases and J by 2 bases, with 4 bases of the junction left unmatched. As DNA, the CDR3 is TGTGCCAGCTTGGGACAGGGGGCGGCTGGGGCCAACGTCCTGACTTTC. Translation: CASLGQGAAGANVLTF.

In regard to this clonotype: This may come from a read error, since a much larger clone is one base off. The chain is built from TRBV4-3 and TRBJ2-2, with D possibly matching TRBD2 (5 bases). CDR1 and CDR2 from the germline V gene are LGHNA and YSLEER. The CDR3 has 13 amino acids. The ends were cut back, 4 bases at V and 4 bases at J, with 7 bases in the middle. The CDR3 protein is CASSRGGTGELFF. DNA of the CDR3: TGCGCCAGCAGCCGAGGAGGCACCGGGGAGCTGTTTTTT.

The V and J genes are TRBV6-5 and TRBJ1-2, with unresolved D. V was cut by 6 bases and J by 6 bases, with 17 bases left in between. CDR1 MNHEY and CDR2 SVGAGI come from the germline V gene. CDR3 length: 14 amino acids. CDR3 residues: CASRLWTGRDGYTF. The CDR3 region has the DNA TGTGCCAGCAGACTATGGACGGGGAGAGATGGCTACACCTTC.

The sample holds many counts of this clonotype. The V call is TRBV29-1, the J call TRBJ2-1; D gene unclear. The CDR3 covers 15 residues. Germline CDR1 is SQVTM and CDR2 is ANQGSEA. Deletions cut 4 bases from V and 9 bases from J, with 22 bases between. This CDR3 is CSVVPSESGMVEQFF. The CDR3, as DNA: TGCAGCGTTGTGCCTTCCGAGAGTGGGATGGTTGAGCAGTTCTTC.

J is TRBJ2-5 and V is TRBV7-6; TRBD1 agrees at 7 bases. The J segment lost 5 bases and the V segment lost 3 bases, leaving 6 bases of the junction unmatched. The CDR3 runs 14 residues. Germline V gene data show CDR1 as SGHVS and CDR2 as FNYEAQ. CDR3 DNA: TGTGCCAGCAGCTTGGGACAGCGGTGGGAGACCCAGTACTTC. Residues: CASSLGQRWETQYF. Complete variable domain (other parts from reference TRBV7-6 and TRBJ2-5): GAGVSQSPRYKVTKRGQDVALRCDPISGHVSLYWYRQALGQGPEFLTYFNYEAQQDKSGLPNDRFSAERPEGSISTLTIQRTEQRDSAMYRCASSLGQRWETQYFGPGTRLLVL.

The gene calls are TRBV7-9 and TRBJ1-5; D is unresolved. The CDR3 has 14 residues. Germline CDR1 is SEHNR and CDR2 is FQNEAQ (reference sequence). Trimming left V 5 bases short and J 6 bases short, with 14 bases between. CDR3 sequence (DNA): TGTGCCAGCAGCCGACAAGGGCTGGGTCAGCCCCAGCATTTT. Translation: CASSRQGLGQPQHF.

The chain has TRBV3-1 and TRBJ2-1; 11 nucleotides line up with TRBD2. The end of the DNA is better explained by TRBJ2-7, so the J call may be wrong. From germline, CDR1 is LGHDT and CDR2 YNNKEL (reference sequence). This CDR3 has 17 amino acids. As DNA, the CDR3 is TGTGCCAGCAGCTTCGGGACTAGCGGCTTTTCCTACAATGAGCAGTACTTC. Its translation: CASSFGTSGFSYNEQYF.

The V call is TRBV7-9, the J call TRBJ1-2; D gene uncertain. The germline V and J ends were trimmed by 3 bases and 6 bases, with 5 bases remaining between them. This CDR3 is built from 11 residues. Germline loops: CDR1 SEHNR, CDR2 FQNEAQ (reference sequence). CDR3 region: CASSLGHGYTF. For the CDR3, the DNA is TGTGCCAGCAGCTTGGGCCATGGCTACACCTTC.

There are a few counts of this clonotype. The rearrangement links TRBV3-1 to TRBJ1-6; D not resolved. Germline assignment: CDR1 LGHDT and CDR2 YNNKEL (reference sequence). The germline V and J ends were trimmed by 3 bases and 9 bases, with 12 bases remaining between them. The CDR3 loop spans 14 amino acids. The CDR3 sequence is CASSQQTPISPLHF. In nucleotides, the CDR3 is TGTGCCAGCAGCCAGCAGACACCAATTTCACCCCTCCACTTT. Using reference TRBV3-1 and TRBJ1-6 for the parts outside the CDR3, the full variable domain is DTAVSQTPKYLVTQMGNDKSIKCEQNLGHDTMYWYKQDSKKFLKIMFSYNNKELIINETVPNRFSPKSPDKAHLNLHINSLELGDSAVYFCASSQQTPISPLHFGNGTRLTVT.

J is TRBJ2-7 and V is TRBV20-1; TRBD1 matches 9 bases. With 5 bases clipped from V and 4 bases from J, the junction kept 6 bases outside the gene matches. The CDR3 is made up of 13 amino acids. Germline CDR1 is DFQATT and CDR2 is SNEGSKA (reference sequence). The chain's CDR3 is CSAPLDRGYEQYF. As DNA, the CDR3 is TGCAGTGCTCCTCTGGACAGGGGATACGAGCAGTACTTC.

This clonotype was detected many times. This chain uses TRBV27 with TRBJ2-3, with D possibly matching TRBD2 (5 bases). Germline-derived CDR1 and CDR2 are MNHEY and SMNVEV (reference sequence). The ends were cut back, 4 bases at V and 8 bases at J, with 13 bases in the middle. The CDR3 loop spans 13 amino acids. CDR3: CASSSTAAGTQYF. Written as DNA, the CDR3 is TGTGCCAGCAGTTCTACGGCTGCGGGTACGCAGTATTTT.

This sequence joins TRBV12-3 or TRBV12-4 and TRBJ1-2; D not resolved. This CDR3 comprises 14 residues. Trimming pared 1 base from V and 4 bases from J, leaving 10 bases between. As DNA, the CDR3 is TGTGCCAGCAGTTTAGTTCTCAGTTCCTATGGCTACACCTTC. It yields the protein CASSLVLSSYGYTF.

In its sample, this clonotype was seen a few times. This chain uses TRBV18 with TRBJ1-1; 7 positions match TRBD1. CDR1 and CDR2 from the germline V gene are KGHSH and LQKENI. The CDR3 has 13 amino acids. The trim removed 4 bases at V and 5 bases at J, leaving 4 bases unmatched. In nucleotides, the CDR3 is TGTGCCAGCTCACGGGACAGAGGGACTGAAGCTTTCTTT. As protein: CASSRDRGTEAFF.

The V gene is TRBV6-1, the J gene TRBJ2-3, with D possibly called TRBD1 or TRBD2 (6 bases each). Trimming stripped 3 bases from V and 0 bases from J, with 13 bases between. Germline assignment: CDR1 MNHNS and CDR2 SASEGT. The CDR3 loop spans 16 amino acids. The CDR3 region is CASSEEGGQSTDTQYF. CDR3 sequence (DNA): TGTGCCAGCAGTGAGGAGGGGGGCCAAAGCACAGATACGCAGTATTTT.

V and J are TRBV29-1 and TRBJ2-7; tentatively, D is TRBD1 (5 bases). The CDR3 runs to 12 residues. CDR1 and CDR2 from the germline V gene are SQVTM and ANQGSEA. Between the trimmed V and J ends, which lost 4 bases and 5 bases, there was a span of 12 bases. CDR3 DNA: TGCAGCGTTGCGCTGCAGGGTGACGAGCAGTACTTC. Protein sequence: CSVALQGDEQYF.

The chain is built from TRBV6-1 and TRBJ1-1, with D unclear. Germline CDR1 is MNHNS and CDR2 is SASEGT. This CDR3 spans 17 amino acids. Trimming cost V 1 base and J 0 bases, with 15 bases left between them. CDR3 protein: CASSEVWATIMNTEAFF. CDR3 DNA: TGTGCCAGCAGTGAAGTTTGGGCAACAATCATGAACACTGAAGCTTTCTTT.